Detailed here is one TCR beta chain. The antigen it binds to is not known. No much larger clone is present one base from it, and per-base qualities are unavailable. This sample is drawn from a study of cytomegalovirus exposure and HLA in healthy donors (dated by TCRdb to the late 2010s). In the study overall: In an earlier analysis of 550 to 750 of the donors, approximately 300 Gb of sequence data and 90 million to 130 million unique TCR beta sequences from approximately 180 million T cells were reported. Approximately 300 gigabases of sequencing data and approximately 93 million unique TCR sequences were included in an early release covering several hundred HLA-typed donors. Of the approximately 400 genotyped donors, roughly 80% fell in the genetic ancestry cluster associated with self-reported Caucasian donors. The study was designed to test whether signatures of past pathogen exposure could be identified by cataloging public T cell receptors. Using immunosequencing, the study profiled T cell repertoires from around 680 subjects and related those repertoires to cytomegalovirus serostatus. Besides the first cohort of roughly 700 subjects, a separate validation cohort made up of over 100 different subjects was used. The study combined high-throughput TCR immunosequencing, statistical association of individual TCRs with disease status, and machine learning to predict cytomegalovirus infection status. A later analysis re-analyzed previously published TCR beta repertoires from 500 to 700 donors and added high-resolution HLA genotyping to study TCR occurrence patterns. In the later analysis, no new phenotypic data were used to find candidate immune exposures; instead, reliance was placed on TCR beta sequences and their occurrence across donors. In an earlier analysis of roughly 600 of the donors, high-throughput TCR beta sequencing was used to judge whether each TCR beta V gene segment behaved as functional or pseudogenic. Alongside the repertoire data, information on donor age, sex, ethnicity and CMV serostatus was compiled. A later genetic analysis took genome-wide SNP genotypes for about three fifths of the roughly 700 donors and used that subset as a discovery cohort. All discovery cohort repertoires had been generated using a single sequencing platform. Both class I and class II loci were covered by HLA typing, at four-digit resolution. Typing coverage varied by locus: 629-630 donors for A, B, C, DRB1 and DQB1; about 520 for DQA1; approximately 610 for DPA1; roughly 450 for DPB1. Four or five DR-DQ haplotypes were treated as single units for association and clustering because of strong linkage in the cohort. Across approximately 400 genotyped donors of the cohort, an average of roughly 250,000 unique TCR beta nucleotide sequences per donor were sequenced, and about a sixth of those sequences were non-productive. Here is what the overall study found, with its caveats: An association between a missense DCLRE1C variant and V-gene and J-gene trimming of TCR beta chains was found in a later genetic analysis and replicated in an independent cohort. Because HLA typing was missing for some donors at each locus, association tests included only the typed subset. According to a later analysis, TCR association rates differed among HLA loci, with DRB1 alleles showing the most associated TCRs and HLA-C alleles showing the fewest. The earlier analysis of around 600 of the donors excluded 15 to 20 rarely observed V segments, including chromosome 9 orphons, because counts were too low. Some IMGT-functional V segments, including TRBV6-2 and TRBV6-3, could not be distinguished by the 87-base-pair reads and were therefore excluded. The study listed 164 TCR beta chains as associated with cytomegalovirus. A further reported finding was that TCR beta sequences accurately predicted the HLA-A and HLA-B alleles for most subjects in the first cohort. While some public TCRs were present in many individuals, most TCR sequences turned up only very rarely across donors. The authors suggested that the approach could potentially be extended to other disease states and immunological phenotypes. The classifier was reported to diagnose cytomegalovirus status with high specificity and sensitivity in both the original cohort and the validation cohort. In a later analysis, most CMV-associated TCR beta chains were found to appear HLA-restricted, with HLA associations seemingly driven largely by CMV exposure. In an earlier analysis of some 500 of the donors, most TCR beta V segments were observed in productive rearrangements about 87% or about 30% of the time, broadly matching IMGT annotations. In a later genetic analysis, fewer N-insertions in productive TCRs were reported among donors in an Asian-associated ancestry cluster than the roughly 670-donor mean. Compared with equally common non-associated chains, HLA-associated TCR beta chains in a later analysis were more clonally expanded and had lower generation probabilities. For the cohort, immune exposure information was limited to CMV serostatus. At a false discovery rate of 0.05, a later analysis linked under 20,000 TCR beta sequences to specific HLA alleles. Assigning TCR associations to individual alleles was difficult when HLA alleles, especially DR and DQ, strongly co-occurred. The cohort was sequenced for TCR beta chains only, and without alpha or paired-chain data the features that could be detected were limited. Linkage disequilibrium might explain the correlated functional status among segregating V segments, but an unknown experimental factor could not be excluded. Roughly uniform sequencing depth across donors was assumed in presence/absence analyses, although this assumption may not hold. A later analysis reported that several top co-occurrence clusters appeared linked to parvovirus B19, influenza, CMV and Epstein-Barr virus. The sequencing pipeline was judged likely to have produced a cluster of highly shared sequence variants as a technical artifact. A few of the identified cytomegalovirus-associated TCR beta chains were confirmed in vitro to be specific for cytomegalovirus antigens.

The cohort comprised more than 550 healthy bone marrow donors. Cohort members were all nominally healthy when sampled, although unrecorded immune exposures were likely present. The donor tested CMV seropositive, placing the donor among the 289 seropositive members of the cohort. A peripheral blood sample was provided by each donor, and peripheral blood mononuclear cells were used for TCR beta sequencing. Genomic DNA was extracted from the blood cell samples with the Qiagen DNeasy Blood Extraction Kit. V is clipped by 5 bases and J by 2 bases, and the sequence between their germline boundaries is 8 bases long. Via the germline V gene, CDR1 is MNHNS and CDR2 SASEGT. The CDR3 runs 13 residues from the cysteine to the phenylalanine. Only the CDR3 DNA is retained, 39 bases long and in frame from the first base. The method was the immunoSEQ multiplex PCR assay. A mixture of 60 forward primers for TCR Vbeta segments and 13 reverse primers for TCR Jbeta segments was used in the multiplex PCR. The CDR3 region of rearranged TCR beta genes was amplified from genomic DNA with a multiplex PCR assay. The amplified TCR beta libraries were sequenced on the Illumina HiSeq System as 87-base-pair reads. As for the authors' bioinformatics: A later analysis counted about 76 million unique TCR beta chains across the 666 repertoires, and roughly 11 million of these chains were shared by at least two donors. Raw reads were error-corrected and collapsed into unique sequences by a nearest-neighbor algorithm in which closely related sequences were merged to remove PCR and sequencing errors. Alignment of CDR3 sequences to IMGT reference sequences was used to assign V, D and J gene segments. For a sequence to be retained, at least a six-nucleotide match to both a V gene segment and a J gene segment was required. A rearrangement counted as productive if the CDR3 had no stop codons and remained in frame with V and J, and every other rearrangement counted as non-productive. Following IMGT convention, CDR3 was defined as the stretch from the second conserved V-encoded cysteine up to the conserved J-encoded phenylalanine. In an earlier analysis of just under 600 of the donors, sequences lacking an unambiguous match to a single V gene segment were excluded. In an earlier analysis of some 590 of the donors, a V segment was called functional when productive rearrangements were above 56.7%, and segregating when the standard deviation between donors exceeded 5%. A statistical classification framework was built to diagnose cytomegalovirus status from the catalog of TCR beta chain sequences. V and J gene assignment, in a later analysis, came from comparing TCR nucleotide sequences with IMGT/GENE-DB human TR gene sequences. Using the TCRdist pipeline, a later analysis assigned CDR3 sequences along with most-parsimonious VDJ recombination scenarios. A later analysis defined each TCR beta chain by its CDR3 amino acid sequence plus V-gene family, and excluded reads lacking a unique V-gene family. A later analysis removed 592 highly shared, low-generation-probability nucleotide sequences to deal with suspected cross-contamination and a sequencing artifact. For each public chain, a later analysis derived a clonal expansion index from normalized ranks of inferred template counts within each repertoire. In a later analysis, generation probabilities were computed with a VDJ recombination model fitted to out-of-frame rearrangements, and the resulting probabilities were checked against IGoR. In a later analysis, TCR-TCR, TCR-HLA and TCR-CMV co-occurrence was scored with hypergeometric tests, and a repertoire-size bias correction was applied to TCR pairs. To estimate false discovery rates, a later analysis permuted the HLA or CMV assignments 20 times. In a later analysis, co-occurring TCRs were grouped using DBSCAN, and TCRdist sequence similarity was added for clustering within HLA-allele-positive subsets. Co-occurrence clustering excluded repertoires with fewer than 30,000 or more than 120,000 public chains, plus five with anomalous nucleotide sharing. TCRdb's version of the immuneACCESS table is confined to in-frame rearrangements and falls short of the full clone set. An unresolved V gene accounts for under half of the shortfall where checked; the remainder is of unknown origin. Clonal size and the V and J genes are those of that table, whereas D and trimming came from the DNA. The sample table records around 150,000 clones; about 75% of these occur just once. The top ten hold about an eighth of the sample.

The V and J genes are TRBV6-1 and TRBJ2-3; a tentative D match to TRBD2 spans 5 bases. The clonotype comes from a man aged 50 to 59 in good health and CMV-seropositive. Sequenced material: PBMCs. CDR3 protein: CASSHRDTDTQYF. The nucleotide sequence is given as TGTGCCAGCAGTCACCGGGACACAGATACGCAGTATTTT.